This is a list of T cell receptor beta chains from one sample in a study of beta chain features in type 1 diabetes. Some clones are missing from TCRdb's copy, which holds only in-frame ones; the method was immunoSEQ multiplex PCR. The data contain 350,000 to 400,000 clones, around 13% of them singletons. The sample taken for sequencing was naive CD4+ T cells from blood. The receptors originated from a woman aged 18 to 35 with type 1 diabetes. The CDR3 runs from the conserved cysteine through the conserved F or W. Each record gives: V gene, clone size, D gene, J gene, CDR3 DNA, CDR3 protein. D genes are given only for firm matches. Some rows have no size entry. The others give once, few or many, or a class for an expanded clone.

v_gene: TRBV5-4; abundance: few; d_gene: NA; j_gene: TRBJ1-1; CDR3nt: TGTGCCAGCAGCTTGGCAATCCCGAACACTGAAGCTTTCTTT; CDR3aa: CASSLAIPNTEAFF
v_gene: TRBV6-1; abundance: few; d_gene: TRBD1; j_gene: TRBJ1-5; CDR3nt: TGTGCCAGCAGGGCCGGGACAGGCGCTAATCAGCCCCAGCATTTT; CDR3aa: CASRAGTGANQPQHF
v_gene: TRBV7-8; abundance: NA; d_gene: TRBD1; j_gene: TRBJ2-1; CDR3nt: TGTGCCAGCAGCTTAGGTAGGGGGCGCGGGTACAATGAGCAGTTCTTC; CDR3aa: CASSLGRGRGYNEQFF
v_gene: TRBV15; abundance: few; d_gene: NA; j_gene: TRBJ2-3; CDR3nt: TGTGCCACCAGCAGAGATCGAGAGCGGTTGGCAGATACGCAGTATTTT; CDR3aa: CATSRDRERLADTQYF
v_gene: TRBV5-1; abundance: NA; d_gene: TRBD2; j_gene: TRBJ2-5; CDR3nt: TGCGCCACGACTCTAGCGGGAGGGCAGGAGACCCAGTACTTC; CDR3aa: CATTLAGGQETQYF
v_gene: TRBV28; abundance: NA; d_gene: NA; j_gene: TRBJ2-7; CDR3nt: TGTGCCAGCAGTGTTACCTACGAGCAGTACTTC; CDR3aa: CASSVTYEQYF
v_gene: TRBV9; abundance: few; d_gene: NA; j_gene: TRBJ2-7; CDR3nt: TGTGCCAGCAGCTTTCAGGGAGGCGAGCAGTACTTC; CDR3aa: CASSFQGGEQYF
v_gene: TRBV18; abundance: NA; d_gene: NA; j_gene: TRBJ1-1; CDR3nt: TGTGCCAGCTCACCGACGGGGGAGAACACTGAAGCTTTCTTT; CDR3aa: CASSPTGENTEAFF
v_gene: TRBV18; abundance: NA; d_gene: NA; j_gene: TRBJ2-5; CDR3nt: TGTGCCAGCTTAACGACAGAAGAAGAGACCCAGTACTTC; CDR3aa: CASLTTEEETQYF
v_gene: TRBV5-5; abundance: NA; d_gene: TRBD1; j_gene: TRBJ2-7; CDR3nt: TGTGCCAGCAGTAACGACAGGGCCTACGAGCAGTACTTC; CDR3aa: CASSNDRAYEQYF
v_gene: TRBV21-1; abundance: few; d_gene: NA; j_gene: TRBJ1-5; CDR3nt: TGTGCCAGCAGCAAAGACCCAGGGATGGGATATAGCAATCAGCCCCAGCATTTT; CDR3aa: CASSKDPGMGYSNQPQHF
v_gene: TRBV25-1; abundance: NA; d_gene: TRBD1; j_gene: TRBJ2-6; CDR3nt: TGTGCCAGCAGTCTGACAGGGACCGGGGCCAACGTCCTGACTTTC; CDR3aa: CASSLTGTGANVLTF
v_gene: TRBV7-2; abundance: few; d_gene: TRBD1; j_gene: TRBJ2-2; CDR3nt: TGTGCCAGCAGCCTGGGACAGGGAATCGGGGAGCTGTTTTTT; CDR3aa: CASSLGQGIGELFF
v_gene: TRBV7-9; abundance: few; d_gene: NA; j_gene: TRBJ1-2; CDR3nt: TGTGCCAGCAGTCTCGAGTCGGGAGGCTACACCTTC; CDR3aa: CASSLESGGYTF
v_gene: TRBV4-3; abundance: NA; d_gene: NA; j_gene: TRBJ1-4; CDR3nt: TGCGCCAGCAGCCAAGTTGGAGGGATTGAAAAACTGTTTTTT; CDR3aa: CASSQVGGIEKLFF
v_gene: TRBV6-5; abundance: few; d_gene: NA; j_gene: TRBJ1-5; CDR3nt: TGTGCCAGCAGTAGACAGGTATTAGGGCCCCAGCATTTT; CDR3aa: CASSRQVLGPQHF
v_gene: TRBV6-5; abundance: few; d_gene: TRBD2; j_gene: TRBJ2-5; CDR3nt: TGTGCCAGCAGCCGACTAGCGGAAGAGACCCAGTACTTC; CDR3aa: CASSRLAEETQYF
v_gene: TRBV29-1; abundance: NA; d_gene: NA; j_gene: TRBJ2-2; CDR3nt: TGCAGCGCCCGTGCGGGGACGGGTATCACCGGGGAGCTGTTTTTT; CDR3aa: CSARAGTGITGELFF
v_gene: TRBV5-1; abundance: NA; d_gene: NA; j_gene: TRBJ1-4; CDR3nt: TGCGCCAGCAGCACCCCAGGGGAGGGGGAAAAACTGTTTTTT; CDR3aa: CASSTPGEGEKLFF
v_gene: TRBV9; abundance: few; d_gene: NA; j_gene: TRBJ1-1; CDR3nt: TGTGCCAGCAGCGTAGTAGAAGATACTGAAGCTTTCTTT; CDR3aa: CASSVVEDTEAFF
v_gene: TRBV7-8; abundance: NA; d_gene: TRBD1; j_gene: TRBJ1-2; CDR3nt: TGTGCCAGCAGCCTGGGGACAGGACTTACCACGAGGGGCTACACCTTC; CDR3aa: CASSLGTGLTTRGYTF
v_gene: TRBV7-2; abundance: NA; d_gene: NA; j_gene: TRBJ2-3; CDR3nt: TGTGCCAGCAGCTCTGCGTCGGAGGCAGATACGCAGTATTTT; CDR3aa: CASSSASEADTQYF
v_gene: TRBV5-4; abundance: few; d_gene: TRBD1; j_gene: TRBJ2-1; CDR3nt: TGTGCCAGCAGCTCCCGGGACAGGGTCGTCAATGAGCAGTTCTTC; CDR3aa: CASSSRDRVVNEQFF
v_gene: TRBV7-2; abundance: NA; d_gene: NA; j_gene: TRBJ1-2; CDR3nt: TGTGCCAGCAGCTTATTGGTCCAGACAGTGAACTATGGCTACACCTTC; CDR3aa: CASSLLVQTVNYGYTF
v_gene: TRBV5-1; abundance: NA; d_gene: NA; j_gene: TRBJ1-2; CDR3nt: TGCGCCAGCAGCTTGGTGTCAGGGGCGAACTATGGCTACACCTTC; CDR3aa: CASSLVSGANYGYTF
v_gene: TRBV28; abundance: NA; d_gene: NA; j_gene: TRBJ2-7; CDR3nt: TGTGCCAGCAGTCCCCTCCCGCCAGCCTACGAGCAGTACTTC; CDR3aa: CASSPLPPAYEQYF
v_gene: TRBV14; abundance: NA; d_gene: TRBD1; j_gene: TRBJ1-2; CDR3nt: TGTGCCAGCAGCCTCGCCGGGACAGGCAACTATGGCTACACCTTC; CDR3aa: CASSLAGTGNYGYTF
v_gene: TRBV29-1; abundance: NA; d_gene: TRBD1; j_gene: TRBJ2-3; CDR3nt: TGCAGCCTGGGACAGCTCACAGATACGCAGTATTTT; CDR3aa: CSLGQLTDTQYF
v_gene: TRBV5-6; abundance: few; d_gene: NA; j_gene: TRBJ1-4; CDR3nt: TGTGCCAGCAGCTTGGGCACAGTTGACGAAAAACTGTTTTTT; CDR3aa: CASSLGTVDEKLFF
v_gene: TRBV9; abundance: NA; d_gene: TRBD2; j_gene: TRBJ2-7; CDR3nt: TGTGCCAGCGCGGCGGGCGGAATAGCGGGGGATTACGAGCAGTACTTC; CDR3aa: CASAAGGIAGDYEQYF
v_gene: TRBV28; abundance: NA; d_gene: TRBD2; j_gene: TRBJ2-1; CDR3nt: TGTGCCAGCAGCTCCTTAACGGGACTACTCAATGAGCAGTTCTTC; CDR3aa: CASSSLTGLLNEQFF
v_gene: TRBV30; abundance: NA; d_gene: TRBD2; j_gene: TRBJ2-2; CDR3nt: TGTGCCTGGAGTGCATCCCGGACTAGCGCCGGGACCGGGGAGCTGTTTTTT; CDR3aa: CAWSASRTSAGTGELFF
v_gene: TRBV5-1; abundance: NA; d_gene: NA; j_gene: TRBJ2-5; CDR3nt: TGCGCCAGCAGCTTGGGTGGGAGTGAGGAGACCCAGTACTTC; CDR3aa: CASSLGGSEETQYF
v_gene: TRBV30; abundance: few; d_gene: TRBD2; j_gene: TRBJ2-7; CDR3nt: TGTGCCTGGAAACTAGCGGGAGGTTACGAGCAGTACTTC; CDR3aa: CAWKLAGGYEQYF
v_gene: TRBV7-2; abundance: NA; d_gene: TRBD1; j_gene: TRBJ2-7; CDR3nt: TGTGCCAGCAGCTCTTCTCCCGGGACAGGGGGCGGGTGGCAGTACTTC; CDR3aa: CASSSSPGTGGGWQYF
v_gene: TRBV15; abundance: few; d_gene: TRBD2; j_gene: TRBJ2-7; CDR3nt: TGTGCCACCAGCAGGGGACTAGCGGGAGGGAGCGGCGAGCAGTACTTC; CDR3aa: CATSRGLAGGSGEQYF
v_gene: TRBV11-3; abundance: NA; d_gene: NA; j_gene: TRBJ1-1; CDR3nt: TGTGCCAGCAGCTCTGCAGGCCGAGGGACTGAAGCTTTCTTT; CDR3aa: CASSSAGRGTEAFF
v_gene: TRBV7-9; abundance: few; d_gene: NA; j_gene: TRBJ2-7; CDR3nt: TGCGCCAGCAGCCAAGATAGCGACAGGATGGACTACGAGCAGTACTTC; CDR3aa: CASSQDSDRMDYEQYF
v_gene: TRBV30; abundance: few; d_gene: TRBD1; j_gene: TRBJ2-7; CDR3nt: TGTGCCTGGAGTGTAGGGACAGTCTCCTACGAGCAGTACTTC; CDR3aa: CAWSVGTVSYEQYF
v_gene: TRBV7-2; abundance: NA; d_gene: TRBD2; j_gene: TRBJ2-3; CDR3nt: TGTGCCAGCAGCCGTAGCGGGGACACAGATACGCAGTATTTT; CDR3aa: CASSRSGDTDTQYF
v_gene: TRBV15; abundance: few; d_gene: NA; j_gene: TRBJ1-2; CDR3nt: TGTGCCACCAGCAGAGAAGAGTATGGCTACACCTTC; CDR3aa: CATSREEYGYTF